The TCR beta chain described here comes from a study of T-cell memory formation after mild COVID-19. Study background: Most TCR clusters belonged to a single donor.

TCRdb re-called the 5' RACE reads through MiXCR, storing one row per CDR3 protein. The table shows about 400,000 distinct CDR3 sequences, with about 15% occurring only once. A remark on this clonotype: Its specificity is unknown.

The study's findings and limits: Those CD4+ clones that contracted were mainly in CM and EM (CD8+ ones in EMRA). While clones contracting from day 15 to 85 were balanced between CD4 and CD8, later expanders leaned CD4+. That cross-reactive memory joined was suggested by some responding clones appearing in pre-infection memory.

The source material was PBMCs or a T cell subset sorted from them (not recorded which). This receptor was taken from a young man who had mild COVID-19 (a few samples of this study predate the infection). Cell type and time point are not known.

CDR3 protein: CASSQYNYGRDTQYF. DNA for the CDR3: TGTGCCAGCAGCCAATATAACTATGGGAGGGATACGCAGTATTTT. This chain links TRBV14 with TRBJ2-3, with D perhaps matching TRBD2 (6 bases). The germline V gene has CDR1 SGHDN and CDR2 FVKESK. Trimming took 2 bases from V and 6 from J, leaving 15 bases between them. The CDR3 totals 15 residues. Drawing the rest from reference TRBV14 and TRBJ2-3, the complete variable domain is EAGVTQFPSHSVIEKGQTVTLRCDPISGHDNLYWYRRVMGKEIKFLLHFVKESKQDESGMPNNRFLAERTGGTYSTLKVQPAELEDSGVYFCASSQYNYGRDTQYFGPGTRLTVL.